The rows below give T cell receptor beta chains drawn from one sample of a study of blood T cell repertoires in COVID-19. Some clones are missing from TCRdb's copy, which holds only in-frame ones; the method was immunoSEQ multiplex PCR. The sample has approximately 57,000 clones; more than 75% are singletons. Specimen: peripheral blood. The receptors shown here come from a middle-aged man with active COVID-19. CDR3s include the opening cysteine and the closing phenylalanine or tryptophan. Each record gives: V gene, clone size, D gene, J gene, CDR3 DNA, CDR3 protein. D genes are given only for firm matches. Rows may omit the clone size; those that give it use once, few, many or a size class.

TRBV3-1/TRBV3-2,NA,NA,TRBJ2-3,TGTGCCAGCAGCCAAGCTGGCACAGATACGCAGTATTTT,CASSQAGTDTQYF
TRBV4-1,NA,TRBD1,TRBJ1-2,TGCGCCAGCAGCCAACCTGACAGGGCGAACTATGGCTACACCTTC,CASSQPDRANYGYTF
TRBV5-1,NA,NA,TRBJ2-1,TGCGCCAGCAGCGAACCACAGGGTAATGGCAATGAGCAGTTCTTC,CASSEPQGNGNEQFF
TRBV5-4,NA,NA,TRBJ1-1,TGTGCCAGCAGCTTGATGACAACGAACACTGAAGCTTTCTTT,CASSLMTTNTEAFF
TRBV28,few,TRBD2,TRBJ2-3,TGTGCCAGCAGCCCTACTAGCGCACAAGAAGGCACAGATACGCAGTATTTT,CASSPTSAQEGTDTQYF
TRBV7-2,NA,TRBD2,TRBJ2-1,TGTGCCAGCAGCTTAGGGGGGGCTATAGCGGGGAATGAGCAGTTCTTC,CASSLGGAIAGNEQFF
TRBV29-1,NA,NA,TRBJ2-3,TGCAGCGTTGGTAGCCGGGCGGGGTGGGACACAGATACGCAGTATTTT,CSVGSRAGWDTDTQYF
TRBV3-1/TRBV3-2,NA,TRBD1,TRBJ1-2,TGTGCCAGCAGCCAACGGGACAGGGAGGGCGGCTACACCTTC,CASSQRDREGGYTF
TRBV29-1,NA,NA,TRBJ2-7,TGCAGCGTTGAAGTCAGGGGAGCCTCCTACGAGCAGTACTTC,CSVEVRGASYEQYF
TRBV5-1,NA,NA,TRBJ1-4,TGCGCCAGCAGCTTCACCTTCGGGGGTGATGAAAAACTGTTTTTT,CASSFTFGGDEKLFF
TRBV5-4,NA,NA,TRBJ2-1,TGTGCCAGCAGCGATACTAGTTCTGGTGATGAGCAGTTCTTC,CASSDTSSGDEQFF
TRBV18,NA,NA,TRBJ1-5,TGTGCCAGTGGTCCGGGGTGGCGCAATCAGCCCCAGCATTTT,CASGPGWRNQPQHF
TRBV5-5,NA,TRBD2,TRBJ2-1,TGTGCCAGCAGCTCGATAGCGGGGAGCTCCTACAATGAGCAGTTCTTC,CASSSIAGSSYNEQFF
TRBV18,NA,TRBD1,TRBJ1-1,TGTGCCAGCTCACCAAGGACAGGGTTCACTGAAGCTTTCTTT,CASSPRTGFTEAFF
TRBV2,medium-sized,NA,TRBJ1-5,TGTGCCAGCAGTTCCGGGTCCTACCAGCATTTT,CASSSGSYQHF
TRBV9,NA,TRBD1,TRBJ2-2,TGTGCCAGCAGCCTTCGGACAGGGGGGGCCGGGGAGCTGTTTTTT,CASSLRTGGAGELFF
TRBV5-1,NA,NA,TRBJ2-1,TGCGCCAGCAGCTTGGATGGGGCGGGGAACGGGATCGATGAGCAGTTCTTC,CASSLDGAGNGIDEQFF
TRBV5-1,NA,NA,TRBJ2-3,TGCGCCAGCAGCTTAAGCGGTAGGCTAGATACGCAGTATTTT,CASSLSGRLDTQYF
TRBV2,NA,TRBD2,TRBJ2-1,TGTGCCAGCAGCGCTGGGACTAGCCTAACCTATGAGCAGTTCTTC,CASSAGTSLTYEQFF
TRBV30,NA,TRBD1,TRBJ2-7,TGTGCCTGGAGCCCCCGGGGGACAGGCCACGAGCAGTACTTC,CAWSPRGTGHEQYF
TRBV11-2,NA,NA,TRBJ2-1,TGTGCCAGCAGCTTTACGCGGCGGGATGGAAATGAGCAGTTCTTC,CASSFTRRDGNEQFF
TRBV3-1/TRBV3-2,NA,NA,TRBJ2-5,TGTGCCAGCAGCCAAGAGAGGGCCGGGCTACTCCAAGAGACCCAGTACTTC,CASSQERAGLLQETQYF
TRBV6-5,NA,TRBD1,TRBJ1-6,TGTGCCAGCAGTTACCTACAGGGGGGATCACCCCTCCACTTT,CASSYLQGGSPLHF
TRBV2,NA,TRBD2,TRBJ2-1,TGTGCCAGCAGTCAACTAGCGGGGGCCTACAATGAGCAGTTCTTC,CASSQLAGAYNEQFF